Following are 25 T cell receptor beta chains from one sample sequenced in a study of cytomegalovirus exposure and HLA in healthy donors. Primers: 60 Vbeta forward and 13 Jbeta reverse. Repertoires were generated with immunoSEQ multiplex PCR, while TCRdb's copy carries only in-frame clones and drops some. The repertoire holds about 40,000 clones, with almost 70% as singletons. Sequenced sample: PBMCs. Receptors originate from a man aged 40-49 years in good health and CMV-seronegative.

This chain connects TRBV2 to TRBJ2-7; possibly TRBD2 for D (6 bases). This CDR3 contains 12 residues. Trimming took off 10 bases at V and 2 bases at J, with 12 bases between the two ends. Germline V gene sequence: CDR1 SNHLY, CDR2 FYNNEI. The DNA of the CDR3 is TGTGCCACGCGGGGCGGTACCTACGAGCAGTACTTC. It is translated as CATRGGTYEQYF.

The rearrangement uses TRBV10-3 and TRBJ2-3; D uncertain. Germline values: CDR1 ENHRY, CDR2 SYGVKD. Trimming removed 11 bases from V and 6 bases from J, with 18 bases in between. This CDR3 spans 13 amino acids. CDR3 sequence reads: CAAASPAVDTQYF. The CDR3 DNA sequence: TGTGCCGCTGCGTCGCCGGCGGTGGATACGCAGTATTTT.

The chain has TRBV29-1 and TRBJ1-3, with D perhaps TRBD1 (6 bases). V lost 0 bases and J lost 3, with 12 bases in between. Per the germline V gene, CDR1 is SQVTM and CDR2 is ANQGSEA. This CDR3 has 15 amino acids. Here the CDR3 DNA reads TGCAGCGTTGAAGATACAGGGTCCGTTGGAAACACCATATATTTT. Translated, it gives CSVEDTGSVGNTIYF.

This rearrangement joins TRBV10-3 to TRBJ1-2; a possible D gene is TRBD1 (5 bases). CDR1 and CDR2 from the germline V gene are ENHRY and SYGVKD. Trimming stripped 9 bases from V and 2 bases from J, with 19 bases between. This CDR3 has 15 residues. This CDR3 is CAINRQGDSNYGYTF. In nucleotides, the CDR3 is TGTGCCATAAATCGCCAGGGCGATTCCAACTATGGCTACACCTTC.

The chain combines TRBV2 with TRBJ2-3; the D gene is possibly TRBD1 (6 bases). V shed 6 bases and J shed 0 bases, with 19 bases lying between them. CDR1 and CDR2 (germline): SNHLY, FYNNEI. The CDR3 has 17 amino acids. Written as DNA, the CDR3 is TGTGCCAGCAGCGGCAACACAGGGTTACGAAGCACAGATACGCAGTATTTT. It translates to CASSGNTGLRSTDTQYF.

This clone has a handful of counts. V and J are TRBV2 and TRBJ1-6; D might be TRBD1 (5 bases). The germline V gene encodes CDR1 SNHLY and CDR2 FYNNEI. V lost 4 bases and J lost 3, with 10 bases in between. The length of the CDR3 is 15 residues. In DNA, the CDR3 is TGTGCCAGCAGTGCACCAGGGCACTATAATTCACCCCTCCACTTT. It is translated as CASSAPGHYNSPLHF.

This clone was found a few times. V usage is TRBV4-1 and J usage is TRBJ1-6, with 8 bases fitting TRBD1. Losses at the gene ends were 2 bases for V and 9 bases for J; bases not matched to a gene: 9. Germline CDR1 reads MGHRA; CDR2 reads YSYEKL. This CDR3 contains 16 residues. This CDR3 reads CASSQWTGTGSSPLHF. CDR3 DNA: TGCGCCAGCAGCCAATGGACCGGGACAGGCAGTTCACCCCTCCACTTT.

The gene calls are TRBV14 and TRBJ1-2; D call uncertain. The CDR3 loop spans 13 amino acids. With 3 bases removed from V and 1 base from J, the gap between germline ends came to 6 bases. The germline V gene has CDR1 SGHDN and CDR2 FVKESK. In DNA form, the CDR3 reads TGTGCCAGCAGCCATGCTATTAACTATGGCTACACCTTC. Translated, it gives CASSHAINYGYTF.

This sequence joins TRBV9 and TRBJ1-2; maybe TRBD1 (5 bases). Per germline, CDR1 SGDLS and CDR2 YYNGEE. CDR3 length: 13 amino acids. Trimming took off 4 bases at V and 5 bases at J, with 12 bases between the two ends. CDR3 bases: TGTGCCAGCAGCCCCCAAGGGGTGTATGGCTACACCTTC. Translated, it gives CASSPQGVYGYTF.

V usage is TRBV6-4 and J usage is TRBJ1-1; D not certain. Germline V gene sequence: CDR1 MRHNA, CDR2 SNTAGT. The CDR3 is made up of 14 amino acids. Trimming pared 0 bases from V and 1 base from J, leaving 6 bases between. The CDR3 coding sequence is TGTGCCAGCAGTGACTCGAGGGAGAACACTGAAGCTTTCTTT. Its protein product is CASSDSRENTEAFF.

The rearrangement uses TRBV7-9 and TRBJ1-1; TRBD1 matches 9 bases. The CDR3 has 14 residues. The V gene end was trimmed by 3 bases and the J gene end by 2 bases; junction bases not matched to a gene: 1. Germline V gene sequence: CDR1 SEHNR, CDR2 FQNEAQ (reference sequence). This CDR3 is CASSLGQGNTEAFF. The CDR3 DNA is TGTGCCAGCAGCTTGGGACAGGGAAACACTGAAGCTTTCTTT.

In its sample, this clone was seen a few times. The chain's CDR3 is CASSLGQARAEAFF. In DNA, the CDR3 is TGCGCCAGCAGCTTGGGACAGGCCAGGGCTGAAGCTTTCTTT. The V call is TRBV5-1, the J call TRBJ1-1; a possible D gene is TRBD1 (6 bases). V was trimmed by 0 bases and J by 6 bases, leaving 12 bases between them. Germline CDR1 SGHRS, CDR2 YFSETQ. This CDR3 region has 14 residues.

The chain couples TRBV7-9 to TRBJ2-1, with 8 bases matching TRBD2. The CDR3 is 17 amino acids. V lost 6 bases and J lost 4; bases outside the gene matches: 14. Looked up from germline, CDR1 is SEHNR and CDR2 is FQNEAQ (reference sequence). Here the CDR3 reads CASRRLQSSGGYNEQFF. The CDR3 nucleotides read TGTGCCAGCAGACGCCTTCAATCCAGCGGGGGATACAATGAGCAGTTCTTC. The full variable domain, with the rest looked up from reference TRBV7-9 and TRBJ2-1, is DTGVSQNPRHKITKRGQNVTFRCDPISEHNRLYWYRQTLGQGPEFLTYFQNEAQLEKSRLLSDRFSAERPKGSFSTLEIQRTEQGDSAMYLCASRRLQSSGGYNEQFFGPGTRLTVL.

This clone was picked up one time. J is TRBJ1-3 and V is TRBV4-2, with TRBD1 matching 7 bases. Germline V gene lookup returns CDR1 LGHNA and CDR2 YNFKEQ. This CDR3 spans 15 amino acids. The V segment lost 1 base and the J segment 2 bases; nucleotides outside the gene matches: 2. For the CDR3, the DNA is TGTGCCAGCAGCCAAGGACAGGGCCCTGGAAACACCATATATTTT. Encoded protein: CASSQGQGPGNTIYF.

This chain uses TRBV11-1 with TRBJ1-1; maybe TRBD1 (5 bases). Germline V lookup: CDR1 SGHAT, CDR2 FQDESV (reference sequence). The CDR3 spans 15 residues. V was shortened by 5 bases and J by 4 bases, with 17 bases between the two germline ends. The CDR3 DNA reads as TGTGCCAGCAGCCCATCAACAGGCGGCGGCACTGAAGCTTTCTTT. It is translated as CASSPSTGGGTEAFF.

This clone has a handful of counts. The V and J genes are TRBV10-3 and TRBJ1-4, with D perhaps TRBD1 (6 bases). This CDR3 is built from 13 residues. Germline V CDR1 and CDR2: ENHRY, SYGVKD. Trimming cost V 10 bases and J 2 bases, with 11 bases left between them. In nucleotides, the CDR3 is TGTGCCACACAGGGTCGGACTAATGAAAAACTGTTTTTT. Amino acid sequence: CATQGRTNEKLFF.

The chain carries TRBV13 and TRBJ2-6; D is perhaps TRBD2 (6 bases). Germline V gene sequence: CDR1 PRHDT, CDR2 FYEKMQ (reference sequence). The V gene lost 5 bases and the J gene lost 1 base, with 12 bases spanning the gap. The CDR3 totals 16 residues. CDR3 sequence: CASSPGRGSGANVLTF. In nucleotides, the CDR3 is TGTGCCAGCAGCCCGGGGCGGGGTTCTGGGGCCAACGTCCTGACTTTC.

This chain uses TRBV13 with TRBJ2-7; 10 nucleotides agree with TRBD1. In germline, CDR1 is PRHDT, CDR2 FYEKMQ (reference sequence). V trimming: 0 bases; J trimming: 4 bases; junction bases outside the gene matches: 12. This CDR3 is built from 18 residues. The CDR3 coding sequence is TGTGCCAGCAGCTTAGGCCTCTGGCGGACAGGGGGAACGTACGAGCAGTACTTC. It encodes CASSLGLWRTGGTYEQYF.

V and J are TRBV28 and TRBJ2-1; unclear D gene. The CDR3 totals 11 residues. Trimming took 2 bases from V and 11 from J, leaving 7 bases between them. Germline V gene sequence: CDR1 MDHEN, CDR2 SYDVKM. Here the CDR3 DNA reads TGTGCCAGCAGTTTAACGGAGAAGCAGTTCTTC. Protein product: CASSLTEKQFF.

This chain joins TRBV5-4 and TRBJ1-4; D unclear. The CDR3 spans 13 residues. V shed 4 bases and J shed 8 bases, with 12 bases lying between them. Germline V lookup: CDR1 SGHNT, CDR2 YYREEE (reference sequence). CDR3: CASSKSRNEKLFF. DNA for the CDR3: TGTGCCAGCAGCAAGAGCCGCAACGAAAAACTGTTTTTT.

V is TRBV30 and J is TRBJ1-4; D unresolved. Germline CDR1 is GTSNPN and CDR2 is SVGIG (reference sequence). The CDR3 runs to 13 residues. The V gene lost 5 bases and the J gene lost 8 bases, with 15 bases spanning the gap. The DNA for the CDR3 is TGTGCCTGGGGGAGCCTAGTACGAGAAAAACTGTTTTTT. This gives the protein CAWGSLVREKLFF. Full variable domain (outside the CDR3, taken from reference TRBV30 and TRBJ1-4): SQTIHQWPATLVQPVGSPLSLECTVEGTSNPNLYWYRQAAGRGLQLLFYSVGIGQISSEVPQNLSASRPQDRQFILSSKKLLLSDSGFYLCAWGSLVREKLFFGSGTQLSVL.

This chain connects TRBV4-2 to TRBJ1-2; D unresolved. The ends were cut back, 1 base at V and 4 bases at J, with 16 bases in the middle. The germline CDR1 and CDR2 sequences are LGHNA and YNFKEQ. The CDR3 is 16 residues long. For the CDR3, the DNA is TGTGCCAGCAGCCAAGGGGCAGCGGGCATATTCTATGGCTACACCTTC. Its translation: CASSQGAAGIFYGYTF.

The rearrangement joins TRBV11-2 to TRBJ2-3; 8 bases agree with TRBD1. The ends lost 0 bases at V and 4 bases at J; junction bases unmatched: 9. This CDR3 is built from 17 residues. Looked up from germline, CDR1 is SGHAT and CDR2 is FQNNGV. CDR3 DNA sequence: TGTGCCAGCAGCTTAGAAACAGGCAGGGGGCGAGCAGATACGCAGTATTTT. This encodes CASSLETGRGRADTQYF.

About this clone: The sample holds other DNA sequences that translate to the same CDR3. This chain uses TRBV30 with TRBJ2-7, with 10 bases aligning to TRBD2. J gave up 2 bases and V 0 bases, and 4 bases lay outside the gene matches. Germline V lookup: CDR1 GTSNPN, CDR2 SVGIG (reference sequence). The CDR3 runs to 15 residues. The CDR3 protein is CAWSVGLAGAYEQYF. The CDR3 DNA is TGTGCCTGGAGTGTAGGGCTAGCGGGGGCCTACGAGCAGTACTTC.

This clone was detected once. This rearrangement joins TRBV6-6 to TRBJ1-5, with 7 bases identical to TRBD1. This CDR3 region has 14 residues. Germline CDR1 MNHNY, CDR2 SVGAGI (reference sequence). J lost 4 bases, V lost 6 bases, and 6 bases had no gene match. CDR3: CASSRGQDNQPQHF. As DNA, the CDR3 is TGTGCCAGCAGCCGAGGACAGGATAATCAGCCCCAGCATTTT.